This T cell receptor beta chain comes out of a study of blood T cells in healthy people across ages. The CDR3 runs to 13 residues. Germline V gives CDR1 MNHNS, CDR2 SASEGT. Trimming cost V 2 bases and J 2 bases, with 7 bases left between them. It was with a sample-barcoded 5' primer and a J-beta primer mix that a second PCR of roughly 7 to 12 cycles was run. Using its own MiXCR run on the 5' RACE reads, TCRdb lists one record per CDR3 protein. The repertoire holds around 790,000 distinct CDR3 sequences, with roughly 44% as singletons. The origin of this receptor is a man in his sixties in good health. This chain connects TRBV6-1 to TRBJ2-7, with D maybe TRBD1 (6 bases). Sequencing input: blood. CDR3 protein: CASSETGTYEQYF. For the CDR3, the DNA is TGTGCCAGCAGTGAAACAGGGACCTACGAGCAGTACTTC.